The 20 T cell receptor beta chains listed next were all sequenced from one sample in a study of cytomegalovirus exposure and HLA in healthy donors. 13 Jbeta primers and 60 Vbeta primers were used for the PCR. Assay: immunoSEQ multiplex PCR; the TCRdb copy retains only in-frame clones and omits some. The sample has tens of thousands of clones, around 8% seen once. What was sequenced was PBMCs. These receptors all come from a man aged 50 or older in good health and CMV-seronegative.

The chain links TRBV11-2 to TRBJ2-7, with a weak D call TRBD2 (5 bases). Trimming pared 3 bases from V and 2 bases from J, leaving 23 bases between. This CDR3 has 18 amino acids. The V gene's germline CDR1 is SGHAT and CDR2 FQNNGV. CDR3 in amino acids: CASSFSVEVGRITYEQYF. The CDR3 DNA follows: TGTGCCAGCAGCTTTAGTGTGGAGGTGGGCAGGATAACCTACGAGCAGTACTTC.

V and J are TRBV18 and TRBJ2-7; no clear D. The germline V gene encodes CDR1 KGHSH and CDR2 LQKENI. The V end was cut by 3 bases, the J end by 5 bases, with 11 bases between. CDR3 size: 13 residues. The CDR3 region is CASSPYSPNEQYF. CDR3 bases: TGTGCCAGCTCACCCTACTCTCCTAACGAGCAGTACTTC.

Only a few counts were recorded for this clone. The chain uses TRBV18 and TRBJ2-7; TRBD2 matches at 7 bases. Trimming cost V 6 bases and J 7 bases; bases outside gene matches: 3. Germline CDR1 reads KGHSH; CDR2 reads LQKENI. The CDR3 extends over 11 amino acids. The CDR3 sequence is CASSRREEQYF. CDR3 DNA sequence: TGTGCCAGCTCTCGGCGGGAGGAGCAGTACTTC.

In its sample, this clone was seen a few times. The chain couples TRBV5-1 to TRBJ2-7; TRBD1 aligns across 10 bases. V lost 4 bases, J lost 2 bases, and 9 bases stayed unmatched. Germline V gene lookup returns CDR1 SGHRS and CDR2 YFSETQ. The CDR3 sequence is 16 residues long. The CDR3 reads CASSPGQGVGTYEQYF. The CDR3 nucleotides are TGCGCCAGCAGCCCCGGACAGGGGGTAGGCACCTACGAGCAGTACTTC.

This chain joins TRBV6-6 and TRBJ1-1; TRBD1 matches at 8 bases. The CDR3 spans 14 residues. Germline CDR1 MNHNY, CDR2 SVGAGI (reference sequence). After removal of 6 bases from V and 2 bases from J, the junction contained 5 bases not matched to a gene. CDR3 nucleotides: TGTGCCAGCAGCCTCGGACAGGGAAACACTGAAGCTTTCTTT. Its translation: CASSLGQGNTEAFF.

The rearrangement uses TRBV5-6 and TRBJ1-4; possible D gene TRBD1, 6 bases. CDR1 and CDR2 from the germline V gene are SGHDT and YYEEEE. Deletions cut 0 bases from V and 4 bases from J, with 7 bases between. This CDR3 is built from 14 residues. Here the CDR3 reads CASSLAGVNEKLFF. The CDR3 DNA is TGTGCCAGCAGCTTGGCAGGGGTTAATGAAAAACTGTTTTTT.

As for this clone: The same CDR3 is also encoded by other DNA sequences in this sample. The V call is TRBV5-1, the J call TRBJ2-3; D perhaps matches TRBD1 (6 bases). The CDR3 has 14 residues. Germline lookup yields CDR1 SGHRS and CDR2 YFSETQ. V was shortened by 0 bases and J by 1 base, with 6 bases between the two germline ends. CDR3: CASSLAGGTDTQYF. Written as DNA, the CDR3 is TGCGCCAGCAGCTTGGCAGGGGGCACAGATACGCAGTATTTT.

V is TRBV27 and J is TRBJ1-5, with a possible D match to TRBD1 (6 bases). The V and J ends lost 6 bases and 8 bases respectively, with 17 bases between them. The germline gives CDR1 MNHEY, CDR2 SMNVEV (reference sequence). CDR3 size: 14 residues. CDR3 sequence (DNA): TGTGCCAGCAGGACGACAGGTCGTATTGAGCCCCAGCATTTT. This sequence encodes CASRTTGRIEPQHF.

This clone was counted only a few times. One end of the junction does not line up with germline, which may come from a read error. The chain uses TRBV5-8 and TRBJ2-6, with D possibly TRBD2 on 6 matching bases. This CDR3 is built from 19 residues. Germline CDR1 SGHTS, CDR2 YDEGEE. The CDR3 DNA reads TGTGCCAGCAGCCGTAGGGCACAAGGATGGGACTCTGGGGCCAATGTCCTGACTTTC. Amino acids: CASSRRAQGWDSGANVLTF.

The chain employs TRBV19 and TRBJ2-2; TRBD1 matches 9 bases. V shed 7 bases, J shed 3 bases, and the junction held 15 bases outside the gene matches. Germline values: CDR1 LNHDA, CDR2 SQIVND (reference sequence). The CDR3 sequence is 18 residues long. The CDR3 nucleotides read TGTGCCAGTATCGATAAAATAACGGGACAGGGATACACCGGGGAGCTGTTTTTT. This encodes CASIDKITGQGYTGELFF. The entire variable domain, with the rest obtained from reference TRBV19 and TRBJ2-2, is as follows: DGGITQSPKYLFRKEGQNVTLSCEQNLNHDAMYWYRQDPGQGLRLIYYSQIVNDFQKGDIAEGYSVSREKKESFPLTVTSAQKNPTAFYLCASIDKITGQGYTGELFFGEGSRLTVL.

The genes are TRBV19 and TRBJ2-2; 8 bases map to TRBD2. Looked up from germline, CDR1 is LNHDA and CDR2 is SQIVND (reference sequence). V gave up 9 bases and J gave up 7 bases; unmatched junction bases: 13. The CDR3 length is 15 residues. Here the CDR3 DNA reads TGTGCCAGCCGTCGGGGGGGGGACGGGGTCGGGGAGCTGTTTTTT. Translation: CASRRGGDGVGELFF.

There are a few counts of this clone. V and J are TRBV27 and TRBJ2-1; 9 positions match TRBD2. The CDR3 has 14 amino acids. With V trimmed by 3 bases and J by 8 bases, 5 bases remained unmatched. Germline loops: CDR1 MNHEY, CDR2 SMNVEV (reference sequence). The CDR3 loop reads CASSFRRGGHEQFF. The CDR3 coding sequence is TGTGCCAGCAGTTTCCGGCGGGGGGGTCATGAGCAGTTCTTC.

The chain has TRBV28 and TRBJ1-5; unclear D gene. The CDR3 consists of 16 residues. Germline CDR1 MDHEN, CDR2 SYDVKM. The ends were cut back, 7 bases at V and 4 bases at J, with 20 bases in the middle. CDR3 region: CASKPSRRRSNQPQHF. CDR3 in DNA: TGTGCCAGCAAACCTTCAAGGAGGCGGTCAAATCAGCCCCAGCATTTT.

This clone was recorded a few times. The chain joins TRBV28 to TRBJ2-7; 7 bases are a match to TRBD1. The CDR3 is made up of 13 amino acids. The germline V gene encodes CDR1 MDHEN and CDR2 SYDVKM. The trim removed 9 bases at V and 3 bases at J, leaving 8 bases unmatched. The CDR3 here is CARIPGQSYEQYF. CDR3 in DNA: TGTGCCAGAATCCCGGGACAGAGCTACGAGCAGTACTTC.

J is TRBJ2-5 and V is TRBV5-1, with 8 bases identical to TRBD2. The CDR3 contains 15 residues. With 5 bases clipped from V and 3 bases from J, the junction kept 9 bases outside the gene matches. Germline CDR1 reads SGHRS; CDR2 reads YFSETQ. The CDR3 DNA reads as TGCGCCAGCAGTTCCGGGGGGGGCCGGGAAGAGACCCAGTACTTC. Amino acid sequence: CASSSGGGREETQYF.

This sequence joins TRBV9 and TRBJ1-2; TRBD1 agrees at 9 bases. The CDR3 runs 13 residues. V lost 3 bases and J lost 7; bases outside the gene matches: 4. CDR1 SGDLS and CDR2 YYNGEE come from the germline V gene. The CDR3 region is CASSGTGGGGYTF. The CDR3 nucleotides read TGTGCCAGCAGCGGAACAGGGGGCGGTGGCTACACCTTC.

This clone was detected only a few times. The V and J genes are TRBV28 and TRBJ2-7; 11 bases line up with TRBD2. The V and J ends lost 4 bases and 0 bases, in that order; junction bases with no gene match: 5. Looked up from germline, CDR1 is MDHEN and CDR2 is SYDVKM. The CDR3 has 16 residues. CDR3 sequence: CASSSPGTSGSYEQYF. CDR3 coding DNA: TGTGCCAGCAGTTCACCCGGGACTAGCGGCTCCTACGAGCAGTACTTC. The whole variable domain, filled in from reference TRBV28 and TRBJ2-7, reads DVKVTQSSRYLVKRTGEKVFLECVQDMDHENMFWYRQDPGLGLRLIYFSYDVKMKEKGDIPEGYSVSREKKERFSLILESASTNQTSMYLCASSSPGTSGSYEQYFGPGTRLTVT.

This clone was counted a few times. This chain links TRBV5-8 with TRBJ2-3, with D hard to call. Deletions cut 4 bases from V and 0 bases from J, with 12 bases between. Per germline, CDR1 SGHTS and CDR2 YDEGEE. The CDR3 extends over 15 amino acids. CDR3 loop: CASSPGSTSTDTQYF. CDR3 in DNA: TGTGCCAGCAGCCCCGGGTCTACTAGCACAGATACGCAGTATTTT.

This clone was counted between two and nine times. The chain carries TRBV9 and TRBJ2-3; 14 nucleotides match TRBD2. The CDR3 extends over 16 amino acids. Germline V gene sequence: CDR1 SGDLS, CDR2 YYNGEE. V gave up 4 bases and J gave up 4 bases; unmatched junction bases: 5. DNA for the CDR3: TGTGCCAGCAGCCCCGGGACTAGCGGGAGTGCAGATACGCAGTATTTT. It is translated as CASSPGTSGSADTQYF.

The V and J genes are TRBV7-2 and TRBJ1-2; D is perhaps TRBD1 (5 bases). Deletions cut 2 bases from V and 0 bases from J, with 10 bases between. CDR1 is SGHTA and CDR2 is FQGNSA in the germline V gene. This CDR3 contains 15 residues. The DNA for the CDR3 is TGTGCCAGCAGCTTAACAGGTTCAGCTAACTATGGCTACACCTTC. As protein: CASSLTGSANYGYTF.